These 22 T cell receptor beta chains originate from one sample sequenced in a study of T cell changes during pregnancy in multiple sclerosis. Clones were read by immunoSEQ multiplex PCR, and TCRdb kept only the in-frame ones, dropping some. The sample consists of about 71,000 clones, approximately 90% of them appearing once. The sample consisted of peripheral blood, taken in the third trimester of pregnancy. The receptors were gathered from a female donor with multiple sclerosis, enrolled in a pregnancy study.

The chain employs TRBV29-1 and TRBJ2-5; D is unresolved. This CDR3 comprises 12 residues. V gave up 3 bases and J gave up 5 bases, with 10 bases separating them. The V gene's germline CDR1 is SQVTM and CDR2 ANQGSEA. The CDR3 DNA is TGCAGCGTTGAGGGCCCGACGGAGACCCAGTACTTC. Translated, it gives CSVEGPTETQYF. Full variable domain (remainder filled in from reference TRBV29-1 and TRBJ2-5): SAVISQKPSRDICQRGTSLTIQCQVDSQVTMMFWYRQQPGQSLTLIATANQGSEATYESGFVIDKFPISRPNLTFSTLTVSNMSPEDSSIYLCSVEGPTETQYFGPGTRLLVL.

The chain uses TRBV30 and TRBJ1-5, with TRBD1 matching 8 bases. The CDR3 extends over 14 amino acids. The V segment lost 1 base and the J segment 6 bases; nucleotides outside the gene matches: 5. Per germline, CDR1 GTSNPN and CDR2 SVGIG (reference sequence). DNA for the CDR3: TGTGCCTGGAGTGCTCGGACAGGGCGTCAGCCCCAGCATTTT. Translated, it gives CAWSARTGRQPQHF.

This rearrangement joins TRBV19 to TRBJ1-5; D ambiguous. Trimming took 4 bases from V and 3 from J, leaving 13 bases between them. This CDR3 spans 15 amino acids. Germline CDR1 is LNHDA and CDR2 is SQIVND (reference sequence). This chain's CDR3 is CASSTSGGLNQPQHF. CDR3 DNA: TGTGCCAGTAGTACCTCGGGAGGGCTCAATCAGCCCCAGCATTTT.

This clone is a singleton in its sample. The chain employs TRBV7-9 and TRBJ1-5, with a tentative D call TRBD1 (5 bases). Germline loops: CDR1 SEHNR, CDR2 FQNEAQ (reference sequence). The V end was cut by 3 bases, the J end by 6 bases, with 18 bases between. The CDR3 is made up of 16 amino acids. CDR3 sequence (DNA): TGTGCCAGCAGCTTTTCCGGGCAGGCTACAGGTCAGCCCCAGCATTTT. Translated, it gives CASSFSGQATGQPQHF.

V and J are TRBV28 and TRBJ2-2, with D possibly TRBD1 on 5 matching bases. Germline CDR1 reads MDHEN; CDR2 reads SYDVKM. V was cut by 6 bases and J by 0 bases, with 14 bases left in between. The CDR3 totals 16 residues. In nucleotides, the CDR3 is TGTGCCAGCAGCCGAACTGAGACAGCGAACACCGGGGAGCTGTTTTTT. This encodes CASSRTETANTGELFF.

This chain uses TRBV20-1 with TRBJ1-1, with D perhaps TRBD1 (5 bases). The V gene's germline CDR1 is DFQATT and CDR2 SNEGSKA (reference sequence). The CDR3 consists of 11 residues. The V end was cut by 6 bases, the J end by 6 bases, with 11 bases between. The CDR3 coding sequence is TGCAGTGCCAAAGGAGGGGCTGAAGCTTTCTTT. This translates into CSAKGGAEAFF.

The count of this clone is one. The genes are TRBV2 and TRBJ1-1, with D unclear. V was clipped by 7 bases and J by 6 bases, with 15 bases between them. Germline V gene lookup returns CDR1 SNHLY and CDR2 FYNNEI. This CDR3 contains 13 residues. This chain's CDR3 is CASIPDRSPEAFF. The CDR3 DNA follows: TGTGCCAGCATTCCCGATAGGAGCCCTGAAGCTTTCTTT.

The V call is TRBV2, the J call TRBJ2-1, with 8 bases aligning to TRBD2. With V trimmed by 3 bases and J by 8 bases, 12 bases remained unmatched. The germline V gene encodes CDR1 SNHLY and CDR2 FYNNEI. CDR3 length: 16 amino acids. The CDR3 bases are TGTGCCAGCAGTGATCCAACTAGCGGATTACACGATGAGCAGTTCTTC. Translating it yields CASSDPTSGLHDEQFF.

The chain carries TRBV10-3 and TRBJ2-2; 10 nucleotides match TRBD2. J was trimmed by 4 bases and V by 3 bases; bases with no gene match: 5. This CDR3 contains 16 residues. Per germline, CDR1 ENHRY and CDR2 SYGVKD. CDR3 in amino acids: CAISETAGGGTGELFF. The CDR3 coding sequence is TGTGCCATCAGTGAAACAGCGGGAGGGGGCACCGGGGAGCTGTTTTTT.

This rearrangement joins TRBV6-1 to TRBJ2-7; 8 nucleotides align to TRBD2. Looked up from germline, CDR1 is MNHNS and CDR2 is SASEGT. The CDR3 contains 15 residues. The V and J ends lost 5 bases and 0 bases, in that order; junction bases with no gene match: 6. CDR3 DNA sequence: TGTGCCAGCAGTCCACTAACTAGCGGCTCCTACGAGCAGTACTTC. Translation gives CASSPLTSGSYEQYF.

This chain uses TRBV2 with TRBJ2-3; TRBD2 matches 9 bases. This CDR3 has 14 residues. J lost 4 bases, V lost 7 bases, and 6 bases had no gene match. Germline V gene data show CDR1 as SNHLY and CDR2 as FYNNEI. CDR3 coding DNA: TGTGCCAGCAAAGGGACTAGCAGGGCAGATACGCAGTATTTT. Translating gives CASKGTSRADTQYF.

This clone was picked up a small number of times. This CDR3 is CASSPTSGRTETQYF. The CDR3 DNA sequence: TGTGCCAGCAGCCCCACAAGCGGGAGAACTGAGACCCAGTACTTC. The chain has TRBV5-6 and TRBJ2-5, with TRBD2 matching 8 bases. The CDR3 totals 15 residues. With V trimmed by 4 bases and J by 5 bases, 10 bases remained unmatched. CDR1 is SGHDT, CDR2 YYEEEE, per germline.

This chain links TRBV27 with TRBJ2-3, with TRBD2 as a possible D gene (5 bases). Trimming took off 3 bases at V and 2 bases at J, with 9 bases between the two ends. Germline assignment: CDR1 MNHEY and CDR2 SMNVEV (reference sequence). The CDR3 has 14 residues. This CDR3 is CASSLSAATDTQYF. CDR3 DNA sequence: TGTGCCAGCAGTTTGTCAGCGGCCACAGATACGCAGTATTTT.

This chain links TRBV30 with TRBJ1-1; D possibly corresponds to TRBD1 (6 bases). Germline V gene lookup returns CDR1 GTSNPN and CDR2 SVGIG (reference sequence). CDR3 length: 12 residues. Between the trimmed V and J ends, which lost 1 base and 8 bases, there was a span of 11 bases. The CDR3 sequence is CAWSAGGLEAFF. DNA of the CDR3: TGTGCCTGGAGTGCGGGGGGCTTGGAAGCTTTCTTT.

V usage is TRBV4-1 and J usage is TRBJ2-7, with 8 positions matching TRBD2. The V and J ends lost 0 bases and 3 bases, in that order; junction bases with no gene match: 10. The CDR3 is made up of 17 amino acids. The germline CDR1 and CDR2 sequences are MGHRA and YSYEKL. The CDR3 is CASSQDLGLGLDYEQYF. The CDR3 region has the DNA TGCGCCAGCAGCCAAGATCTGGGACTAGGGCTCGACTACGAGCAGTACTTC.

The chain combines TRBV6-1 with TRBJ2-3, with D possibly matching TRBD2 (6 bases). The CDR3 spans 15 residues. CDR1 and CDR2 (germline): MNHNS, SASEGT. Between the trimmed V and J ends, which lost 1 base and 3 bases, there was a span of 11 bases. CDR3 protein: CASSEVGGTTDTQYF. The CDR3, as DNA: TGTGCCAGCAGTGAAGTTGGCGGGACTACAGATACGCAGTATTTT.

V is TRBV6-4 and J is TRBJ2-7, with 11 bases lining up with TRBD1. The CDR3 is 14 residues long. J gave up 2 bases and V 6 bases, and 3 bases lay outside the gene matches. The V gene's germline CDR1 is MRHNA and CDR2 SNTAGT. In DNA, the CDR3 is TGTGCCAGCAGCCCGGGACAGGGGGCCTACGAGCAGTACTTC. This encodes CASSPGQGAYEQYF.

The genes are TRBV11-3 and TRBJ2-5, with D possibly TRBD1 on 6 matching bases. V gave up 6 bases and J gave up 0 bases, with 11 bases separating them. The V gene's germline CDR1 is SGHNT and CDR2 YENEEA. CDR3 length equals 14 residues. CDR3 in amino acids: CASSFRGYQETQYF. The CDR3 nucleotides read TGTGCCAGCAGTTTCAGGGGTTACCAAGAGACCCAGTACTTC.

The chain links TRBV7-7 to TRBJ2-3, with TRBD2 matching over 10 bases. Looked up from germline, CDR1 is SSHAT and CDR2 is FNYEAQ (reference sequence). Trimming at V came to 1 base and at J to 5 bases, leaving 9 bases not matched to a gene. The CDR3 runs to 17 residues. The CDR3 DNA is TGTGCCAGCAGCTTAGGACCAGCGGGAGGGCTTGGAGATACGCAGTATTTT. Residues: CASSLGPAGGLGDTQYF. The variable domain in full, completed from reference TRBV7-7 and TRBJ2-3, reads GAGVSQSPRYKVTKRGQDVTLRCDPISSHATLYWYQQALGQGPEFLTYFNYEAQPDKSGLPSDRFSAERPEGSISTLTIQRTEQRDSAMYRCASSLGPAGGLGDTQYFGPGTRLTVL.

The V gene is TRBV4-1, the J gene TRBJ2-4; D is possibly TRBD1 (6 bases). V was clipped by 0 bases and J by 9 bases, with 15 bases between them. CDR1 is MGHRA, CDR2 YSYEKL, per germline. The CDR3 sequence is 15 residues long. CDR3 coding DNA: TGCGCCAGCAGCCAAGAGAAGGGGGTTGGGCGCATTCAGTACTTC. This encodes CASSQEKGVGRIQYF.

The chain has TRBV4-1 and TRBJ2-3; 15 bases align to TRBD2. The CDR3 has 18 amino acids. The junction had 7 bases not matched to a gene; V was cut back by 4 bases and J by 2 bases. Germline V gene data show CDR1 as MGHRA and CDR2 as YSYEKL. As DNA, the CDR3 is TGCGCCAGCAGCCGGGGACTAGCGGGAGGTCTTAACACAGATACGCAGTATTTT. This gives the protein CASSRGLAGGLNTDTQYF.

This chain links TRBV28 with TRBJ2-6; the match to TRBD1 covers 10 bases. CDR1 is MDHEN, CDR2 SYDVKM, per germline. This CDR3 has 17 amino acids. V lost 5 bases to trimming and J lost 0 bases; unmatched junction nucleotides: 4. CDR3: CASSPGQGFSGANVLTF. The CDR3 DNA reads TGTGCCAGCAGTCCGGGACAGGGGTTCTCTGGGGCCAACGTCCTGACTTTC.